A single sample gave rise to the 2 T cell receptor beta chains below, sequenced in a study of response to subunit inactivated influenza vaccine. MiXCR was run by TCRdb on the RT-PCR reads, yielding one entry per CDR3 protein. The table shows 430,000 or so distinct CDR3 sequences, with about a tenth occurring only once. Sequenced material: PBMCs from blood, taken 40 to 50 days after vaccination. Receptor source: a man in his fifties who received an inactivated influenza vaccine.

In its sample, this clonotype was seen many times. V usage is TRBV28 and J usage is TRBJ1-1; no definite D call. This CDR3 region has 15 residues. V was pared by 3 bases and J by 3 bases, with 14 bases between. Germline V CDR1 and CDR2: MDHEN, SYDVKM. The CDR3 loop is CASSFPHGRHTEAFF. The DNA of the CDR3 is TGTGCCAGCAGTTTCCCCCACGGTAGACACACTGAAGCTTTCTTT.

The chain combines TRBV18 with TRBJ2-4; TRBD1 matches at 7 bases. This CDR3 is built from 15 residues. The J segment lost 2 bases and the V segment lost 3 bases, leaving 4 bases of the junction unmatched. From germline, CDR1 is KGHSH and CDR2 LQKENI. The CDR3 DNA sequence: TGTGCCAGCTCACCTGTGACAGGGACCAAAAACATTCAGTACTTC. Translated, it gives CASSPVTGTKNIQYF. Drawing the rest from reference TRBV18 and TRBJ2-4, the complete variable domain is NAGVMQNPRHLVRRRGQEARLRCSPMKGHSHVYWYRQLPEEGLKFMVYLQKENIIDESGMPKERFSAEFPKEGPSILRIQQVVRGDSAAYFCASSPVTGTKNIQYFGAGTRLSVL.